These 18 T cell receptor beta chains were sequenced from one sample in a study of vaccination effects on CD4 cells after COVID-19. Here immunoSEQ multiplex PCR was the method, and the copy in TCRdb shows in-frame clones only, minus some. The sample includes 52,000 or so clones, under 70% of them seen just once. ViraFEST used viral peptide pools to expand antigen-specific CD4+ T cells before sequencing. With about ten days of culture completed, CD4+ T cells were isolated. None of these healthy vaccinees had been infected with SARS-CoV-2 before vaccination. For these receptors, no antigen is known. Sequenced here: CD4+ T cells from PBMCs cultured with SARS-CoV-2 spike peptides, sampled before COVID-19 vaccination. These receptors were collected from a human donor who received a COVID-19 vaccine.

The chain employs TRBV2 and TRBJ1-1; D ambiguous. Trimming took 4 bases from V and 2 from J, leaving 14 bases between them. There are 15 residues in the CDR3. Germline V gives CDR1 SNHLY, CDR2 FYNNEI. In nucleotides, the CDR3 is TGTGCCAGCAGTGTCAGTGGCATTTCAAACACTGAAGCTTTCTTT. Its translation: CASSVSGISNTEAFF.

This chain uses TRBV5-1 with TRBJ2-1; D could derive from TRBD1 or TRBD2 (5 bases each). Germline CDR1 SGHRS, CDR2 YFSETQ. This CDR3 is built from 14 residues. Trimming cost V 4 bases and J 8 bases, with 16 bases left between them. In DNA form, the CDR3 reads TGCGCCAGCAGCGGAACTAGGGGCAGTGATGAGCAGTTCTTC. Translated: CASSGTRGSDEQFF.

The J gene is TRBJ2-2, the V gene TRBV6-1; the match to TRBD2 covers 7 bases. The CDR3 contains 15 residues. In germline, CDR1 is MNHNS, CDR2 SASEGT. J gave up 2 bases and V 2 bases, and 2 bases lay outside the gene matches. The CDR3 DNA is TGTGCCAGCAGTGAACCGGGACTAAACACCGGGGAGCTGTTTTTT. Translating it yields CASSEPGLNTGELFF.

This clone was counted a few times. The chain employs TRBV19 and TRBJ2-2; possible D gene TRBD1, 6 bases. Germline CDR1 reads LNHDA; CDR2 reads SQIVND (reference sequence). The length of the CDR3 is 16 residues. With 5 bases removed from V and 6 bases from J, the gap between germline ends came to 19 bases. CDR3: CASSRHRALLPGELFF. The CDR3 region has the DNA TGTGCCAGTAGTCGCCACAGGGCCCTCCTGCCCGGGGAGCTGTTTTTT.

The gene calls are TRBV28 and TRBJ1-2; tentative D call: TRBD1 (5 bases). Germline lookup yields CDR1 MDHEN and CDR2 SYDVKM. The CDR3 loop spans 12 amino acids. Trimming stripped 5 bases from V and 5 bases from J, with 9 bases between. The CDR3 DNA reads TGTGCCAGCAGTCCAGGGAGATATGGCTACACCTTC. Translated, it gives CASSPGRYGYTF.

The J gene is TRBJ2-7, the V gene TRBV5-5; 12 positions match TRBD2. Germline V lookup: CDR1 SGHKS, CDR2 YYEKEE (reference sequence). Trimming cost V 3 bases and J 7 bases; bases outside gene matches: 11. CDR3 length equals 16 residues. In nucleotides, the CDR3 is TGTGCCAGCAGCTCCGGACTAGCGGGGCCACTGGAAGAGCAGTACTTC. This encodes CASSSGLAGPLEEQYF.

This clone was detected only a few times. V is TRBV19 and J is TRBJ2-7; no definite D call. CDR3 length: 14 amino acids. Germline V gene data show CDR1 as LNHDA and CDR2 as SQIVND (reference sequence). Trimming removed 3 bases at V and 0 bases at J, with 9 bases between. Written as DNA, the CDR3 is TGTGCCAGTAGTATTGGGCGGAGCTCCTACGAGCAGTACTTC. Its protein product is CASSIGRSSYEQYF.

A remark on this clone: The junction departs from the called germline gene at one end, perhaps through a read error. This chain links TRBV7-7 with TRBJ2-5; D is possibly TRBD1 or TRBD2 (7 bases each). The germline CDR1 and CDR2 sequences are SSHAT and FNYEAQ (reference sequence). CDR3 length: 14 residues. The CDR3 spells CASSPGGGRETQYF. The CDR3 DNA reads as TGTGCTAGCAGCCCAGGGGGGGGACGAGAGACCCAGTACTTC.

This chain uses TRBV4-1 with TRBJ2-7; no definite D call. V shed 6 bases and J shed 2 bases, with 11 bases lying between them. Germline V gene data show CDR1 as MGHRA and CDR2 as YSYEKL. This CDR3 has 13 amino acids. CDR3 coding DNA: TGCGCCAGCAGACGCTCTGGAACCTACGAGCAGTACTTC. As protein: CASRRSGTYEQYF.

This clone has more than one count but fewer than ten. The rearrangement joins TRBV10-3 to TRBJ1-2; the D gene is possibly TRBD1 (5 bases). The CDR3 totals 12 residues. Germline V gene lookup returns CDR1 ENHRY and CDR2 SYGVKD. Trimming pared 11 bases from V and 0 bases from J, leaving 10 bases between. CDR3 nucleotide sequence: TGTGCCTCCAGGGATGCTAACTATGGCTACACCTTC. Its translation is CASRDANYGYTF.

The CDR3 here is CASSLGYLGEAFF. Here the CDR3 DNA reads TGTGCCAGCAGTTTAGGGTATCTGGGGGAAGCTTTCTTT. This chain uses TRBV27 with TRBJ1-1; D is uncertain. The CDR3 contains 13 residues. V lost 2 bases and J lost 8, with 12 bases in between. CDR1 and CDR2 from the germline V gene are MNHEY and SMNVEV (reference sequence).

The V gene is TRBV5-1, the J gene TRBJ1-2; TRBD1 might be the D (5 bases). Germline lookup yields CDR1 SGHRS and CDR2 YFSETQ. The length of the CDR3 is 16 residues. Deletions cut 4 bases from V and 8 bases from J, with 24 bases between. Written as DNA, the CDR3 is TGCGCCAGCAGCCTGGCCTCCGGGACCGCGATAGGGGGCTACACCTTC. Translation: CASSLASGTAIGGYTF.

This CDR3 reads CASSPATSGLHNEQFF. The CDR3 bases are TGTGCCAGCAGCCCGGCGACTAGCGGGCTACACAATGAGCAGTTCTTC. The rearrangement uses TRBV11-2 and TRBJ2-1; 10 bases are a match to TRBD2. The CDR3 consists of 16 residues. Germline CDR1 and CDR2: SGHAT and FQNNGV. The junction had 9 bases not matched to a gene; V was cut back by 5 bases and J by 5 bases.

This sequence joins TRBV21-1 and TRBJ2-7; TRBD2, the table's D call, was not compared with the DNA. TRBV21-1 is given as a pseudogene. This CDR3 has 13 amino acids. CDR3 sequence (DNA): TGTGCCAGCAGCAACCCCGGGGAAAACGAGCAGTACTTC. Its protein product is CASSNPGENEQYF.

The V and J genes are TRBV28 and TRBJ2-7; D is uncertain. Germline V gene sequence: CDR1 MDHEN, CDR2 SYDVKM. There are 17 residues in the CDR3. V was shortened by 3 bases and J by 2 bases, with 20 bases between the two germline ends. The CDR3 DNA is TGTGCCAGCAGTTTTAGGCACGAACTACCCCCGACCTACGAGCAGTACTTC. Protein product: CASSFRHELPPTYEQYF.

CDR3 amino acids: CASSPDRVGQYF. For the CDR3, the DNA is TGTGCCAGCAGTCCGGACAGGGTAGGGCAGTATTTT. The chain joins TRBV27 to TRBJ2-3; 8 bases map to TRBD1. There are 12 residues in the CDR3. Germline CDR1 and CDR2: MNHEY and SMNVEV (reference sequence). With 5 bases clipped from V and 11 bases from J, the junction kept 6 bases outside the gene matches.

This clone was counted once. This chain links TRBV3-1 (or the pseudogene TRBV3-2) with TRBJ1-3; maybe TRBD1 (5 bases). The CDR3 length is 15 residues. Between the trimmed V and J ends, which lost 2 bases and 4 bases, there was a span of 12 bases. Germline V gene sequence: CDR1 LGHDT, CDR2 YNNKEL (reference sequence). CDR3 in amino acids: CASSQKRGSGNTIYF. The CDR3 DNA reads as TGTGCCAGCAGCCAAAAAAGGGGATCAGGAAACACCATATATTTT.

The chain joins TRBV6-6 to TRBJ2-2, with D hard to call. Trimming removed 5 bases from V and 5 bases from J, with 3 bases in between. CDR3 size: 11 residues. Germline V gene lookup returns CDR1 MNHNY and CDR2 SVGAGI (reference sequence). The CDR3 DNA is TGTGCCAGCAGTCTTACCGGGGAGCTGTTTTTT. Its protein is CASSLTGELFF.